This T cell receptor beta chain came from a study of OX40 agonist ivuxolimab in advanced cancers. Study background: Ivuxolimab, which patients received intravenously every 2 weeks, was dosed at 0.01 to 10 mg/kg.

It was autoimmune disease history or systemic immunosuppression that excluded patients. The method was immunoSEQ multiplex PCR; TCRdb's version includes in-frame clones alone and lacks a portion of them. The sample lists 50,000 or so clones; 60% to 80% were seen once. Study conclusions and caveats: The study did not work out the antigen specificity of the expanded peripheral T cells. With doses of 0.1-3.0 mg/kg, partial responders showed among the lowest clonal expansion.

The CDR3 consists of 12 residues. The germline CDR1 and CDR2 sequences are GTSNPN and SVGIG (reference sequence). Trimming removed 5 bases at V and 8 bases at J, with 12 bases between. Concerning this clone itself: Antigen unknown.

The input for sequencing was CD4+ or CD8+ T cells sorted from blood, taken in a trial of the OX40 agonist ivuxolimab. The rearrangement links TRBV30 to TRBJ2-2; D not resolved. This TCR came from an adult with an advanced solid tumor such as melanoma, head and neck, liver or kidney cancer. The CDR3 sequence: CAWPGFSGELFF. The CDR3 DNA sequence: TGTGCCTGGCCGGGCTTTTCTGGGGAGCTGTTTTTT.